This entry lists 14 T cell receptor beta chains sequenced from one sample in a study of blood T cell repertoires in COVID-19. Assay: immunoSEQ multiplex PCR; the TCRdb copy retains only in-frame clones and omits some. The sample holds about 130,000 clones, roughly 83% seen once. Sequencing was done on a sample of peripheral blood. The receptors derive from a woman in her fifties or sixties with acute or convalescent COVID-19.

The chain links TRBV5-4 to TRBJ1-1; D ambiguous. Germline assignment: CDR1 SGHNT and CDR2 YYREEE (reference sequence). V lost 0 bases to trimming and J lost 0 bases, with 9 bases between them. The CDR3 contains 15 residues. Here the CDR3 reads CASSLETHMNTEAFF. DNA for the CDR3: TGTGCCAGCAGCTTGGAGACTCACATGAACACTGAAGCTTTCTTT.

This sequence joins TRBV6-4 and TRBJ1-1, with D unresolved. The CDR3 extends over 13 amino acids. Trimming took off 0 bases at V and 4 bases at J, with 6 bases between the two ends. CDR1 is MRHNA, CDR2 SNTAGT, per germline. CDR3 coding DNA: TGTGCCAGCAGTGACTCGCCGGGCACTGAAGCTTTCTTT. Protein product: CASSDSPGTEAFF.

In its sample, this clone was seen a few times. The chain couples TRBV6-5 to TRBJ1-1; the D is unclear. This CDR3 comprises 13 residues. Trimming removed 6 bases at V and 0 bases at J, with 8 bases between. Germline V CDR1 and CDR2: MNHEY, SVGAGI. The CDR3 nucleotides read TGTGCCAGCAGGTTCAGGTTGAACACTGAAGCTTTCTTT. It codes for CASRFRLNTEAFF.

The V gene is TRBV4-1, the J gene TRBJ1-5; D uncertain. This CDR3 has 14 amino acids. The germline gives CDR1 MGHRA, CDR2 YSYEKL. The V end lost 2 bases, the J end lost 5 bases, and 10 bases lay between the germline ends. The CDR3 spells CASSQKTDDQPQHF. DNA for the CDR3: TGCGCCAGCAGCCAAAAGACTGACGATCAGCCCCAGCATTTT.

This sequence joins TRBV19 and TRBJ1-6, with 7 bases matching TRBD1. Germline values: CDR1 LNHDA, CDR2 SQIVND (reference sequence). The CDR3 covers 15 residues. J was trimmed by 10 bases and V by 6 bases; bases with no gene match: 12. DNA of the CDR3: TGTGCCAGTAGGGACAGGTCGGTTCTGAACTCACCCCTCCACTTT. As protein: CASRDRSVLNSPLHF. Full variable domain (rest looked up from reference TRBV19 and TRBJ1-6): DGGITQSPKYLFRKEGQNVTLSCEQNLNHDAMYWYRQDPGQGLRLIYYSQIVNDFQKGDIAEGYSVSREKKESFPLTVTSAQKNPTAFYLCASRDRSVLNSPLHFGNGTRLTVT.

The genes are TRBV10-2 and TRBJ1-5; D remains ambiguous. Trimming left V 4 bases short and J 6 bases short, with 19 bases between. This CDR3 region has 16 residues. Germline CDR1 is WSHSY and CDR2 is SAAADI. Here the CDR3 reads CASSGSGNQVGQPQHF. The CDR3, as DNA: TGCGCCAGCAGTGGTTCCGGGAACCAGGTTGGTCAGCCCCAGCATTTT.

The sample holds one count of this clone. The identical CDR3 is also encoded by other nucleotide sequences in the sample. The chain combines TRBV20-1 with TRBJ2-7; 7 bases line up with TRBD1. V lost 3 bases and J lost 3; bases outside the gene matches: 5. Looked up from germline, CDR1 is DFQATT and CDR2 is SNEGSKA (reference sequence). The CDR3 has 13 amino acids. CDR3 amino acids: CSASSRQGYEQYF. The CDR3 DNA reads TGCAGTGCTAGTTCGAGACAGGGCTACGAGCAGTACTTC.

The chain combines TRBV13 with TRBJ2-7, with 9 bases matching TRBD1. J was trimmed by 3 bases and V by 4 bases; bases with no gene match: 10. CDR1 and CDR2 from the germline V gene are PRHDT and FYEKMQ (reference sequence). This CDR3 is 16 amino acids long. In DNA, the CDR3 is TGTGCCAGCAGCTACAAATCCGGGACAGGGAGCTACGAGCAGTACTTC. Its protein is CASSYKSGTGSYEQYF. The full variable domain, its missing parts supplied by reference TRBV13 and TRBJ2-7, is AAGVIQSPRHLIKEKRETATLKCYPIPRHDTVYWYQQGPGQDPQFLISFYEKMQSDKGSIPDRFSAQQFSDYHSELNMSSLELGDSALYFCASSYKSGTGSYEQYFGPGTRLTVT.

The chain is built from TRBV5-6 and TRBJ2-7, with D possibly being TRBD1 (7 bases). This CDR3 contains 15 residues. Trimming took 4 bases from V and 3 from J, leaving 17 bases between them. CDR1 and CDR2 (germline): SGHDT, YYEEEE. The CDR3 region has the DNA TGTGCCAGCAGCCCGACAGGGAGGTTTTTCTACGAGCAGTACTTC. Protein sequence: CASSPTGRFFYEQYF.

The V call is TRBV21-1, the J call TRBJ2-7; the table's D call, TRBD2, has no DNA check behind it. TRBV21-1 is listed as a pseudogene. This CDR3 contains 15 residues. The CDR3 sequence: CASSKLGLAGREQYF. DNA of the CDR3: TGTGCCAGCAGTAAATTAGGCCTAGCGGGGCGCGAGCAGTACTTC.

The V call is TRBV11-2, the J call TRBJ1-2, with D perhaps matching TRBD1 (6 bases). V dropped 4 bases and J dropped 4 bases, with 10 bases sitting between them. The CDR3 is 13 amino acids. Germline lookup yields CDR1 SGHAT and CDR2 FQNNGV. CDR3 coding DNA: TGTGCCAGCAGCTCGACAGGACCCTATGGCTACACCTTC. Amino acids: CASSSTGPYGYTF.

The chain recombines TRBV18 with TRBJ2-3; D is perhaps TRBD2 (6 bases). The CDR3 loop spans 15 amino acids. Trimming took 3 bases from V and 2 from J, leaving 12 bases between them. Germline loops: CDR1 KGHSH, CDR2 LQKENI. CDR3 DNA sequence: TGTGCCAGCTCACCGGAAGCGGGCCCCACAGATACGCAGTATTTT. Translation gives CASSPEAGPTDTQYF. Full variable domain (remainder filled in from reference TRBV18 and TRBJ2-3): NAGVMQNPRHLVRRRGQEARLRCSPMKGHSHVYWYRQLPEEGLKFMVYLQKENIIDESGMPKERFSAEFPKEGPSILRIQQVVRGDSAAYFCASSPEAGPTDTQYFGPGTRLTVL.

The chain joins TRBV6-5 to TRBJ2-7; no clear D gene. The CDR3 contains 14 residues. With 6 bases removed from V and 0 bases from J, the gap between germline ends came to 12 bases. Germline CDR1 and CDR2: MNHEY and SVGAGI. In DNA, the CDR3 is TGTGCCAGCAGCCTCGACATACTCTCCTACGAGCAGTACTTC. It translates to CASSLDILSYEQYF.

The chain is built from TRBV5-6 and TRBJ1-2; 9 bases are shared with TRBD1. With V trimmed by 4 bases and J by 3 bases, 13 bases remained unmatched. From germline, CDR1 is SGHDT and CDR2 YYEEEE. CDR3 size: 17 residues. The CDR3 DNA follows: TGTGCCAGCAGCCTCATGGGGGACAGGGACAGTCACTATGGCTACACCTTC. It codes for CASSLMGDRDSHYGYTF.